Listed below are T cell receptor beta chains from one sample, sequenced in a study of human thymus T cells. Profiled with immunoSEQ multiplex PCR; TCRdb holds only in-frame clones, not every one. The data contain roughly 120,000 clones, over 85% of them singletons. The material sequenced was thymus tissue. The origin of the receptors is a boy under two years old with a congenital heart defect but otherwise immunologically healthy. Both conserved end residues are part of each CDR3. The order of the fields is D gene, J gene, V gene, clone size, CDR3 DNA, CDR3 protein. D genes are given only for firm matches. Not all rows give a size; the values are once, few, many and, for expanded clones, a class.

TRBD1 | TRBJ1-2 | TRBV6-1 | - | TGTGCCAGCCCACAGGGGAACTATGGCTACACCTTC | CASPQGNYGYTF
TRBD2 | TRBJ2-3 | TRBV27 | - | TGTGCCAGCAGTTTTCGGGGGGGGGCCTTCCCGCTCTGGACAGATACGCAGTATTTT | CASSFRGGAFPLWTDTQYF
TRBD1 | TRBJ1-2 | TRBV5-6 | once | TGTGCCAGCAGCGCCTGGACAGGGGGCGGGGGCTACACCTTC | CASSAWTGGGGYTF
- | TRBJ2-3 | TRBV6-5 | - | TGTGCCAGTAAAGGGGGGCCGGGCAAGAGAGATACGCAGTATTTT | CASKGGPGKRDTQYF
- | TRBJ2-4 | TRBV19 | - | TGTGCCAGTAGTAGTCAGGGGAAAGCCAAAAACATTCAGTACTTC | CASSSQGKAKNIQYF
- | TRBJ1-2 | TRBV10-3 | once | TGTGCCATCAGTGAGTCCTATGGCTACACCTTC | CAISESYGYTF
- | TRBJ2-7 | TRBV9 | - | TGTGCCAGCAGCGTATCGCCAGGGGGAGGCTCCTACGAGCAGTACTTC | CASSVSPGGGSYEQYF
- | TRBJ1-2 | TRBV6-1 | - | TGTGCCAGCAGTGATTGGGGCTGCACAAACTATGGCTACACCTTC | CASSDWGCTNYGYTF
- | TRBJ1-6 | TRBV6-1 | - | TGTGCCAGCAGTGGTGGACGGCCGAACAGCCCACTCCTCCACTTT | CASSGGRPNSPLLHF
- | TRBJ1-2 | TRBV5-3 | - | TGTGCCAGAAGCTTGACGGAGGGTACCTATGGCTACACCTTC | CARSLTEGTYGYTF
- | TRBJ2-3 | TRBV7-6 | - | TGTGCCAGCAGCTTAGGAGCGCTGGGGCTTCGGGGCGGGGAAACAGATACGCAGTATTTT | CASSLGALGLRGGETDTQYF
- | TRBJ2-5 | TRBV30 | - | TGTGCGCAAGGGACCCAAGAGACCCAGTACTTC | CAQGTQETQYF
- | TRBJ2-3 | TRBV6-1 | once | TGTGCCGGTTCGGGAGCCGGCACAGATACGCAGTATTTT | CAGSGAGTDTQYF
- | TRBJ1-1 | TRBV9 | - | TGTGCCAGCAGCGCCAGAGGTATTATCACTGAAGCTTTCTTT | CASSARGIITEAFF
- | TRBJ1-6 | TRBV27 | - | TGTGCCAGCAGTTTCCTGGGTCGGAATTCACCCCTCCACTTT | CASSFLGRNSPLHF
TRBD1 | TRBJ1-4 | TRBV7-2 | - | TGTGCCAGCAGCCCACATCGGAACAGGGGAAGGGAAAAACTGTTTTTT | CASSPHRNRGREKLFF